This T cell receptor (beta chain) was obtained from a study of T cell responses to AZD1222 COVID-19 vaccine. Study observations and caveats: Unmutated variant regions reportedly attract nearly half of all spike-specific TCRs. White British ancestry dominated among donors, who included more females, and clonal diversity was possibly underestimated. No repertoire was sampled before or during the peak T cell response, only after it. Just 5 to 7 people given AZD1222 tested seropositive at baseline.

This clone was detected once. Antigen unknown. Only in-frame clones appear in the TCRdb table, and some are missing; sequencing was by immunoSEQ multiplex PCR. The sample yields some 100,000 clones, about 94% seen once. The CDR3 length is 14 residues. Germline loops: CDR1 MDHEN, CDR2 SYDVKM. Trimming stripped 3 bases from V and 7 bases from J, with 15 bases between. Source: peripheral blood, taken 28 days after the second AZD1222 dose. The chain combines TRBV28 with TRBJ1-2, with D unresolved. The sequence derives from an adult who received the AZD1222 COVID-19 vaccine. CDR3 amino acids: CASSFGRALGGYTF. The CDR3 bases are TGTGCCAGCAGTTTTGGGCGGGCGTTGGGTGGCTACACCTTC.